What follows are 25 T cell receptor beta chains derived from one specimen sequenced in a study of blood T cell repertoires in COVID-19. Clones were sequenced by immunoSEQ multiplex PCR, and TCRdb holds only the in-frame ones, with some missing. The table includes 85,000 to 130,000 clones, about 90% detected once. The sequencing input was peripheral blood. The source of these receptors is a man aged 50-59 years with acute or convalescent COVID-19.

The V call is TRBV29-1, the J call TRBJ1-1, with 8 bases lining up with TRBD1. Trimming cost V 1 base and J 0 bases; bases outside gene matches: 4. The CDR3 is 15 residues long. Germline loops: CDR1 SQVTM, CDR2 ANQGSEA. CDR3 nucleotides: TGCAGCGTTGAAGCCCAGGGGGCGATGAACACTGAAGCTTTCTTT. This translates into CSVEAQGAMNTEAFF. Filled out from reference TRBV29-1 and TRBJ1-1, the complete variable domain reads SAVISQKPSRDICQRGTSLTIQCQVDSQVTMMFWYRQQPGQSLTLIATANQGSEATYESGFVIDKFPISRPNLTFSTLTVSNMSPEDSSIYLCSVEAQGAMNTEAFFGQGTRLTVV.

The chain employs TRBV6-2 or TRBV6-3 and TRBJ2-3; 8 nucleotides match TRBD1. Trimming at V came to 6 bases and at J to 1 base, leaving 9 bases not matched to a gene. Germline values: CDR1 MNHEY, CDR2 SVGEGT. This CDR3 has 16 amino acids. The CDR3 DNA sequence: TGTGCCAGCAGCCCACCCCCGGGACAGGGCACAGATACGCAGTATTTT. Amino acids: CASSPPPGQGTDTQYF.

The chain employs TRBV19 and TRBJ2-7; TRBD1 matches 9 bases. The ends lost 2 bases at V and 3 bases at J; junction bases unmatched: 5. The germline V gene has CDR1 LNHDA and CDR2 SQIVND (reference sequence). The CDR3 has 15 residues. The CDR3 loop is CASSITGGADYEQYF. CDR3 coding DNA: TGTGCCAGTAGTATAACAGGGGGCGCCGACTACGAGCAGTACTTC.

This clone was recorded once. V is TRBV11-3 and J is TRBJ2-7, with 10 nucleotides matching TRBD1. The ends lost 5 bases at V and 3 bases at J; junction bases unmatched: 10. This CDR3 comprises 16 residues. The germline V gene has CDR1 SGHNT and CDR2 YENEEA. In nucleotides, the CDR3 is TGTGCCAGCAGCAAAAACCGGGACAGGGGTTACTACGAGCAGTACTTC. Translated, it gives CASSKNRDRGYYEQYF.

CDR3 DNA: TGTGCCAGCAGCCAAGATGGGACTAGCGGGAGCTGGACCCAGTACTTC. Its translation: CASSQDGTSGSWTQYF. The chain combines TRBV4-2 with TRBJ2-5; 14 bases are shared with TRBD2. Unmatched junction bases numbered 4, after V lost 0 bases and J lost 7 bases. The CDR3 spans 16 residues. CDR1 and CDR2 from the germline V gene are LGHNA and YNFKEQ.

This sequence joins TRBV19 and TRBJ2-7; a possible D gene is TRBD1 (5 bases). The CDR3 has 15 amino acids. The ends were cut back, 1 base at V and 4 bases at J, with 14 bases in the middle. Per germline, CDR1 LNHDA and CDR2 SQIVND (reference sequence). The DNA of the CDR3 is TGTGCCAGTAGTATAGCGGGCCAGGGAAGGTACGAGCAGTACTTC. Its protein product is CASSIAGQGRYEQYF. The complete variable domain, with remaining parts taken from reference TRBV19 and TRBJ2-7, reads DGGITQSPKYLFRKEGQNVTLSCEQNLNHDAMYWYRQDPGQGLRLIYYSQIVNDFQKGDIAEGYSVSREKKESFPLTVTSAQKNPTAFYLCASSIAGQGRYEQYFGPGTRLTVT.

The chain employs TRBV6-1 and TRBJ2-2; a weak D match, TRBD1 (6 bases). CDR1 is MNHNS and CDR2 is SASEGT in the germline V gene. The CDR3 spans 15 residues. V was clipped by 2 bases and J by 2 bases, with 9 bases between them. In nucleotides, the CDR3 is TGTGCCAGCAGTGAACCTGGGGGCAACACCGGGGAGCTGTTTTTT. Translation: CASSEPGGNTGELFF.

This clone was seen many times. The chain is built from TRBV28 and TRBJ2-1; D uncertain. V was clipped by 3 bases and J by 3 bases, with 9 bases between them. This CDR3 region has 14 residues. The germline CDR1 and CDR2 sequences are MDHEN and SYDVKM. CDR3 DNA: TGTGCCAGCAGTTTGTTGATTAGCTACAATGAGCAGTTCTTC. Amino acid sequence: CASSLLISYNEQFF.

The rearrangement uses TRBV19 and TRBJ2-1; D perhaps matches TRBD1 (6 bases). The CDR3 consists of 13 residues. V was trimmed by 6 bases and J by 1 base, leaving 7 bases between them. Germline V CDR1 and CDR2: LNHDA, SQIVND (reference sequence). Here the CDR3 DNA reads TGTGCCAGTAGCACAGGGTCCTACAATGAGCAGTTCTTC. It codes for CASSTGSYNEQFF. The full variable domain, rest sourced from reference TRBV19 and TRBJ2-1, is DGGITQSPKYLFRKEGQNVTLSCEQNLNHDAMYWYRQDPGQGLRLIYYSQIVNDFQKGDIAEGYSVSREKKESFPLTVTSAQKNPTAFYLCASSTGSYNEQFFGPGTRLTVL.

This clone was observed a single time. The CDR3 region is CASSIRLQKETQYF. The CDR3 nucleotides are TGTGCCAGTAGTATCCGACTGCAGAAAGAGACCCAGTACTTC. The J gene is TRBJ2-5, the V gene TRBV19; D remains ambiguous. CDR1 is LNHDA, CDR2 SQIVND, per germline (reference sequence). Trimming pared 3 bases from V and 3 bases from J, leaving 11 bases between. This CDR3 has 14 amino acids.

V usage is TRBV13 and J usage is TRBJ1-1; 11 positions match TRBD1. Trimming cost V 5 bases and J 6 bases; bases outside gene matches: 5. Germline assignment: CDR1 PRHDT and CDR2 FYEKMQ (reference sequence). The CDR3 runs 14 residues. This CDR3 reads CASSTGQGAAEAFF. CDR3 sequence (DNA): TGTGCCAGCAGCACCGGACAGGGGGCCGCTGAAGCTTTCTTT.

This clone was recorded only once. The chain couples TRBV19 to TRBJ1-2; D unclear. The CDR3 covers 14 residues. V lost 1 base and J lost 2, with 8 bases in between. Per germline, CDR1 LNHDA and CDR2 SQIVND (reference sequence). CDR3 in DNA: TGTGCCAGTAGTATAGGCGGAAAGAACTATGGCTACACCTTC. Translation gives CASSIGGKNYGYTF.

The rearrangement uses TRBV7-8 and TRBJ2-2; 9 positions agree with TRBD1. The ends lost 5 bases at V and 0 bases at J; junction bases unmatched: 10. The CDR3 has 18 residues. Germline V gives CDR1 SGHVS, CDR2 FQNEAQ. The CDR3 DNA follows: TGTGCCAGCAGCCGATCGGGACAGGGCGAAGCGAACACCGGGGAGCTGTTTTTT. This codes for CASSRSGQGEANTGELFF.

The J gene is TRBJ2-1, the V gene TRBV9; 11 nucleotides line up with TRBD2. The V gene end was trimmed by 3 bases and the J gene end by 3 bases; junction bases not matched to a gene: 17. This CDR3 region has 20 residues. CDR1 SGDLS and CDR2 YYNGEE come from the germline V gene. This CDR3 reads CASSGGLPLAGGTRYNEQFF. Written as DNA, the CDR3 is TGTGCCAGCAGCGGGGGGCTTCCCCTAGCGGGAGGTACCCGCTACAATGAGCAGTTCTTC.

V usage is TRBV28 and J usage is TRBJ2-1; 12 bases fit TRBD2. Germline V lookup: CDR1 MDHEN, CDR2 SYDVKM. The CDR3 consists of 18 residues. Trimming removed 1 base from V and 10 bases from J; junction bases left unmatched: 14. In DNA form, the CDR3 reads TGTGCCAGCAGTTTATACACCCAGGGGCTAGGACTAGCGGGAGAGCAGTTCTTC. Translating it yields CASSLYTQGLGLAGEQFF.

The V gene is TRBV5-1, the J gene TRBJ1-2, with 7 bases fitting TRBD1. The V segment lost 6 bases and the J segment 8 bases; nucleotides outside the gene matches: 10. CDR3 length: 13 residues. From germline, CDR1 is SGHRS and CDR2 YFSETQ. As DNA, the CDR3 is TGCGCCAGCAAACCACTGGGACAGATGGGCTACACCTTC. Its protein is CASKPLGQMGYTF.

This chain connects TRBV27 to TRBJ2-1; 7 bases are shared with TRBD1. CDR3 size: 15 residues. The germline V gene encodes CDR1 MNHEY and CDR2 SMNVEV (reference sequence). Unmatched junction bases numbered 5, after V lost 5 bases and J lost 1 base. This CDR3 is CASSLTGQSYNEQFF. The CDR3 nucleotides are TGTGCCAGCAGTCTTACGGGACAGTCCTACAATGAGCAGTTCTTC.

This sequence joins TRBV30 and TRBJ1-5; D is ambiguous. This CDR3 has 14 residues. V dropped 0 bases and J dropped 3 bases, with 9 bases sitting between them. CDR1 is GTSNPN and CDR2 is SVGIG in the germline V gene (reference sequence). CDR3 nucleotides: TGTGCCTGGAGTGTAGGAGGGAACAATCAGCCCCAGCATTTT. It yields the protein CAWSVGGNNQPQHF.

The chain links TRBV7-8 to TRBJ2-1; 7 bases line up with TRBD2. Germline assignment: CDR1 SGHVS and CDR2 FQNEAQ. CDR3 length equals 16 residues. V lost 1 base and J lost 0; bases outside the gene matches: 3. The CDR3 DNA reads as TGTGCCAGCAGCTTAGTGGGGGGGTCCTCCTACAATGAGCAGTTCTTC. As protein: CASSLVGGSSYNEQFF.

The gene calls are TRBV5-1 and TRBJ2-5, with TRBD2 identical over 10 bases. The length of the CDR3 is 15 residues. J gave up 2 bases and V 1 base, and 2 bases lay outside the gene matches. Looked up from germline, CDR1 is SGHRS and CDR2 is YFSETQ. The CDR3 spells CASSLRAGGQETQYF. The CDR3 region has the DNA TGCGCCAGCAGCTTGAGAGCGGGAGGGCAAGAGACCCAGTACTTC.

V and J are TRBV5-1 and TRBJ2-3; D possibly corresponds to TRBD2 (7 bases). The CDR3 extends over 15 amino acids. The germline CDR1 and CDR2 sequences are SGHRS and YFSETQ. V lost 9 bases and J 5 bases, leaving 22 bases between the germline ends. The DNA of the CDR3 is TGCGCCACCTCGTTTGCGGGGGCCGTAGAAGATACGCAGTATTTT. It translates to CATSFAGAVEDTQYF.

A word on this clone: Distinct nucleotide sequences in the sample also encode this CDR3. The chain is built from TRBV12-5 and TRBJ2-7; 8 nucleotides line up with TRBD1. The CDR3 loop spans 16 amino acids. Germline trimming cut 0 bases from V and 2 bases from J; bases unmatched to any gene: 6. Germline V lookup: CDR1 LGHNT, CDR2 FRNRAP. CDR3 nucleotides: TGTGCTAGTGGTTTGGTACGGGACAGGCTTCCCTACGAGCAGTACTTC. It codes for CASGLVRDRLPYEQYF.

This clone was counted once. The chain has TRBV19 and TRBJ2-3; no clear D. This CDR3 has 13 residues. CDR1 LNHDA and CDR2 SQIVND come from the germline V gene (reference sequence). V was clipped by 3 bases and J by 6 bases, with 10 bases between them. In DNA form, the CDR3 reads TGTGCCAGTAGTATTATAGCTTCGGATACGCAGTATTTT. Encoded protein: CASSIIASDTQYF.

The gene calls are TRBV5-1 and TRBJ2-3; TRBD1 matches at 10 bases. CDR1 and CDR2 (germline): SGHRS, YFSETQ. V was pared by 4 bases and J by 4 bases, with 6 bases of the junction left unmatched. This CDR3 has 15 amino acids. In DNA form, the CDR3 reads TGCGCCAGCAGCAAAGGACAGGGGGGTGCAGATACGCAGTATTTT. The encoded protein is CASSKGQGGADTQYF.

The rearrangement links TRBV28 to TRBJ2-7; 7 nucleotides agree with TRBD1. The CDR3 runs 13 residues. Germline V gives CDR1 MDHEN, CDR2 SYDVKM. V was clipped by 10 bases and J by 4 bases; unmatched bases: 10. The CDR3 sequence: CATLRQGEYEQYF. Written as DNA, the CDR3 is TGTGCCACCCTACGACAGGGAGAATACGAGCAGTACTTC.